One and the same sample provided the 5 T cell receptor beta chains below, sequenced in a study of blood T cell repertoires in COVID-19. Generated by immunoSEQ multiplex PCR, the TCRdb table keeps only in-frame clones and is missing some. The sample yields 200,000 to 300,000 clones, roughly 83% seen once. The material sequenced was peripheral blood. The receptors were sampled from a woman aged 80 or over with COVID-19, enrolled during active disease.

V usage is TRBV18 and J usage is TRBJ1-2, with D hard to call. V shed 3 bases and J shed 7 bases, with 24 bases lying between them. There are 17 residues in the CDR3. From germline, CDR1 is KGHSH and CDR2 LQKENI. The CDR3 nucleotides are TGTGCCAGCTCACCTGATAACATGAGGGTACGAAGAGGTGGCTACACCTTC. This codes for CASSPDNMRVRRGGYTF.

This rearrangement joins TRBV30 to TRBJ2-3, with 9 bases identical to TRBD1. This CDR3 is built from 16 residues. Losses at the gene ends were 2 bases for V and 0 bases for J; bases not matched to a gene: 6. Germline CDR1 is GTSNPN and CDR2 is SVGIG (reference sequence). As DNA, the CDR3 is TGTGCCTGGAGTACTACAGGGGGCCCGAGCACAGATACGCAGTATTTT. Residues: CAWSTTGGPSTDTQYF.

About this clone: Other DNA sequences in this sample translate to the same CDR3. The chain combines TRBV3-1 (or the pseudogene TRBV3-2) with TRBJ1-3, with D perhaps matching TRBD1 (6 bases). Deletions cut 3 bases from V and 4 bases from J, with 7 bases between. The CDR3 runs to 13 residues. Germline V gives CDR1 LGHDT, CDR2 YNNKEL (reference sequence). In nucleotides, the CDR3 is TGTGCCAGCAGCCAGGGGACAGGAAACACCATATATTTT. This translates into CASSQGTGNTIYF.

The chain recombines TRBV19 with TRBJ2-3, with TRBD2 as a possible D gene (6 bases). This CDR3 contains 13 residues. V was clipped by 4 bases and J by 5 bases, with 10 bases between them. Germline lookup yields CDR1 LNHDA and CDR2 SQIVND (reference sequence). The CDR3 region has the DNA TGTGCCAGTAGTAAGCGGGCGGGAGATACGCAGTATTTT. Protein: CASSKRAGDTQYF.

The chain joins TRBV19 to TRBJ1-4, with 7 bases lining up with TRBD1. The CDR3 is 14 amino acids. V dropped 6 bases and J dropped 2; count of bases not matched to a gene: 3. CDR1 and CDR2 (germline): LNHDA, SQIVND (reference sequence). The CDR3 bases are TGTGCCAGTAGATACAGGGGTACTAATGAAAAACTGTTTTTT. As protein: CASRYRGTNEKLFF.